This TCR beta chain originates from a study of blood T cell repertoires in COVID-19 (dated by TCRdb to about 2020). For context, the study as a whole: The collaborator samples originated in the United States, Italy and Spain and spanned the acute and convalescent phases of COVID-19. The prospective study material was composed of cDNA or gDNA derived from T cells, B-cell-depleted T cells, or PBMCs. Subjects who had been exposed to COVID-19, were actively infected with it, or had recovered from it provided the deeply sampled blood TCRbeta repertoires that made up the dataset. A freely available public database, intended as a resource for researchers studying the immune response to SARS-CoV-2, is where the repertoires were released. Samples came from the ongoing ImmuneRACE study (first 160 participants) plus 1,254 subjects from 6 global collaborators. The sample metadata nearly always contained a de-identified subject ID, COVID-19 status, age in years and sex. Where available, HLA class I and class II types were taken from metadata supplied by the sample provider and were not determined by assay-based typing.

Per the germline V gene, MNHEY is the CDR1 and SVGEGT is the CDR2. Inclusive of the bounding cysteine and phenylalanine, the CDR3 is 21 residues long. Only the CDR3 part of the read is kept: 63 bases, read in frame from the first base. Trimming takes 2 bases off V and 0 bases off J; junction bases not matched to a gene: 12. Samples from volunteer blood donors who had recovered from COVID-19 were contributed by a second Seattle source. Each collaborating institution followed its own protocols to collect whole blood in K2EDTA tubes. For TCRbeta analysis, collaborators shipped samples in one of three forms: frozen whole blood, isolated PBMCs, or DNA extracted from either of those sample types. Overall results and qualifications from the work: The amount of clinical and demographic metadata varied by source and participant and was provided uncurated.

The immunoSEQ Assay, a bias-controlled multiplex PCR, was used to amplify TCRbeta CDR3 regions from genomic DNA. The original pipeline was this. Within the assay, amplification of reference gene primers was used to estimate how many nucleated cells each sample contained. Sequence reads were collapsed and filtered to measure the absolute abundance of every unique TCRbeta CDR3 rearrangement. For each sample, productive Simpson clonality was calculated as the square root of Simpson's diversity index across productive rearrangements. Entries here come from immuneACCESS through TCRdb and include only in-frame sequences with V and J called. Some clones fail to appear in such tables; in the studies checked, an unresolved V gene covers under half of the shortfall, and the cause of the remainder is unknown. From that table come the V and J calls and clone size; the DNA was used to work out D and trimming. Within this sample are about 220,000 clones, with 70% to 90% of them counted one time only. Of the sample, 2.9% is held by the ten largest clones.

A note on this clone: The antigen this receptor binds is unknown. Per-base qualities were not stored, and no clone one base away is much larger.

The sequence is built from TRBV6-2 or TRBV6-3 and TRBJ2-1, with TRBD2 identical over 14 junction bases. The sequencing sample was made of peripheral blood. This receptor was identified in a man over 45 who had recovered from COVID-19. The sequenced DNA: TGTGCCAGCAGTTACGGTTCCCCCGGGACTAGCGGGAGTCGCTCCTACAATGAGCAGTTCTTC. This encodes CASSYGSPGTSGSRSYNEQFF.